This T cell receptor beta chain was documented in a study of response to subunit inactivated influenza vaccine. Findings and limits, study-wide: Authors proposed each seasonal influenza vaccination draws in few new T cells.

TCRdb itself ran the RT-PCR reads through MiXCR, one entry per CDR3 protein. The sample lists about 530,000 distinct CDR3 sequences, approximately 12% occurring once. Comments on this clonotype: As yet, its antigen is unknown.

Germline values: CDR1 SQVTM, CDR2 ANQGSEA. The CDR3 is 13 amino acids. The V end lost 3 bases, the J end lost 6 bases, and 14 bases lay between the germline ends. V is TRBV29-1 and J is TRBJ1-2; possibly TRBD1 for D (6 bases). The receptor was derived from a man aged 50 or older who received an inactivated influenza vaccine. The input for sequencing was PBMCs from blood, taken on the day of vaccination. CDR3 nucleotide sequence: TGCAGCGTTGAGGGCGACGAGGGGGATGGCTACACCTTC. Translating it yields CSVEGDEGDGYTF.